This T cell receptor beta chain came from a study of T cells in Graves' hyperthyroidism and ophthalmopathy. This CDR3 has 15 amino acids. The V gene's germline CDR1 is SEHNR and CDR2 FQNEAQ (reference sequence). Regions amplified from RNA transcripts were the TCR beta CDR3 regions. TCR CDR3 regions were first amplified by RT-PCR with HTBI primers. TCRdb re-derived calls from the multiplex PCR reads in MiXCR, one entry per CDR3 protein. The sample has roughly 700,000 distinct CDR3 sequences; about a third are singletons. Whole-study findings and limits: Ophthalmopathy, which appeared later, was predicted by the model a median around 6 months before onset.

This clonotype showed up many times. Its antigen is unidentified. A read error may produce the germline difference seen at one junction end. Graves' hyperthyroidism was deemed stable absent ophthalmopathy progression within 18 months. Hyperthyroidism in the patients, aged 18 to 65, was newly diagnosed and under 2 months in duration. The chain joins TRBV7-9 to TRBJ1-5, with D possibly being TRBD1 (6 bases). Sequenced sample: blood. This TCR was recovered from a woman aged 35 to 49 with Graves' hyperthyroidism. CDR3 nucleotide sequence: TGTGCCAGCAGCTCACCACAGGGAGGCAATGAGCCCCAGCATTTT. This sequence encodes CASSSPQGGNEPQHF.